This is a list of T cell receptor beta chains from one sample in a study of cytomegalovirus exposure and HLA in healthy donors. Generated by immunoSEQ multiplex PCR, the TCRdb table keeps only in-frame clones and is missing some. The top ten hold 1.2% to 1.5% of the sample, which has 150,000 to 200,000 clones, about 85% seen once. The sequenced sample consisted of PBMCs. All receptors come from a girl under 18 in good health and CMV-seropositive. The CDR3 runs from the conserved cysteine through the conserved F or W. The D gene is left open where the match is weak. Clone size is shown for a subset of rows, as once, few, many or a class of expanded clone.

few	TRBV6-6	TRBD2	TRBJ2-2	CASSWTSGVNTGELFF	TGTGCCAGCAGTTGGACTAGCGGGGTGAACACCGGGGAGCTGTTTTTT
-	TRBV7-3	-	TRBJ2-3	CASSLIPSPTDTQYF	TGTGCCAGCAGCTTAATTCCCTCTCCCACAGATACGCAGTATTTT
few	TRBV14	TRBD1	TRBJ1-1	CASSRQGNTEAFF	TGTGCCAGCAGCCGACAGGGTAACACTGAAGCTTTCTTT
-	TRBV25-1	TRBD2	TRBJ2-2	CASRLAGGTGELFF	TGTGCCAGCAGACTAGCGGGAGGTACCGGGGAGCTGTTTTTT
-	TRBV15	-	TRBJ1-2	CATSRDYTGSNYGYTF	TGTGCCACCAGCAGAGATTATACAGGGTCCAACTATGGCTACACCTTC
once	TRBV27	TRBD2	TRBJ2-7	CVVAGEGYEQYF	TGTGTCGTGGCGGGAGAGGGGTACGAGCAGTACTTC
-	TRBV27	-	TRBJ1-2	CASSFGDNYGYTF	TGTGCCAGCAGTTTTGGAGACAACTATGGCTACACCTTC
-	TRBV19	TRBD1	TRBJ1-2	CASTQAGTGSNYGYTF	TGTGCCAGTACCCAGGCTGGGACAGGGTCCAACTATGGCTACACCTTC
-	TRBV2	TRBD1	TRBJ1-2	CASPKTGPQDPYGYTF	TGTGCCAGCCCTAAGACAGGGCCTCAAGACCCTTATGGCTACACCTTC
-	TRBV5-1	-	TRBJ1-1	CASTEGSYTEAFF	TGCGCCAGCACGGAGGGGTCGTACACTGAAGCTTTCTTT
few	TRBV18	-	TRBJ2-7	CASSPPGAYEQYF	TGTGCCAGCTCACCCCCCGGGGCCTACGAGCAGTACTTC
-	TRBV7-8	-	TRBJ1-5	CASSTRVDQPQHF	TGTGCCAGCAGCACCCGAGTCGATCAGCCCCAGCATTTT
few	TRBV30	-	TRBJ1-4	CAWSVRGGTEKLFF	TGTGCCTGGAGTGTACGGGGGGGGACTGAAAAACTGTTTTTT
-	TRBV6-5	-	TRBJ1-2	CASSSGNGYTF	TGTGCCAGCAGCTCAGGGAATGGCTACACCTTC
-	TRBV11-2	-	TRBJ1-2	CASSTPGEYGYTF	TGTGCCAGCAGCACCCCAGGGGAATATGGCTACACCTTC
once	TRBV6-1	-	TRBJ1-2	CASSRQDRSNYGYTF	TGTGCCAGCAGCAGACAGGACAGATCTAACTATGGCTACACCTTC
few	TRBV14	TRBD1	TRBJ2-2	CASSQRTGANTGELFF	TGTGCCAGCAGCCAGAGGACAGGGGCGAACACCGGGGAGCTGTTTTTT
once	TRBV27	TRBD1	TRBJ1-2	CASSLGSSGGYGYTF	TGTGCCAGCAGTTTAGGGTCGTCAGGGGGCTATGGCTACACCTTC
few	TRBV18	TRBD2	TRBJ2-7	CASSPSTSGSYEQYF	TGTGCCAGCTCACCTTCCACTAGCGGGAGCTACGAGCAGTACTTC
-	TRBV6-4	-	TRBJ2-1	CASSDSYTRGDYNEQFF	TGTGCCAGCAGTGACTCATATACCAGGGGCGACTACAATGAGCAGTTCTTC
-	TRBV13	-	TRBJ1-2	CASSFSGGYGYTF	TGTGCCAGCAGCTTCTCGGGGGGCTATGGCTACACCTTC
-	TRBV7-9	-	TRBJ2-1	CASSLTLSTSSYNEQFF	TGTGCCAGCAGCCTAACTCTCTCGACTAGCTCCTACAATGAGCAGTTCTTC
-	TRBV2	-	TRBJ1-5	CASSPNGGNQPQHF	TGTGCCAGCAGTCCCAATGGAGGCAATCAGCCCCAGCATTTT
-	TRBV6-5	TRBD1	TRBJ1-1	CASISPGGGPEAFF	TGTGCCAGCATATCCCCAGGGGGCGGCCCTGAAGCTTTCTTT
-	TRBV6-1	-	TRBJ2-7	CATSFRQGHYYEQYF	TGTGCCACCTCCTTTCGGCAGGGACATTACTACGAGCAGTACTTC
-	TRBV14	-	TRBJ1-1	CASSQGVFTGSDEAFF	TGTGCCAGCAGCCAAGGGGTTTTTACTGGGAGTGATGAAGCTTTCTTT
few	TRBV6-5	TRBD2	TRBJ2-2	CASSSISSGHTGELFF	TGTGCCAGCAGTTCAATTTCTAGCGGCCACACCGGGGAGCTGTTTTTT
-	TRBV2	TRBD1	TRBJ1-5	CASSEERRGLRQPQHF	TGTGCCAGCAGTGAAGAACGCAGGGGGCTCCGCCAGCCCCAGCATTTT
-	TRBV4-1	-	TRBJ1-1	CASSQSRENTEAFF	TGCGCCAGCAGCCAATCTCGGGAGAACACTGAAGCTTTCTTT
-	TRBV7-9	TRBD1	TRBJ2-7	CASSGNSGQGTYEQYF	TGTGCCAGCAGCGGGAATAGCGGACAGGGTACCTACGAGCAGTACTTC
-	TRBV4-1	-	TRBJ2-2	CASSRSFVRLLPGELFF	TGCGCCAGCAGCCGGAGCTTTGTAAGATTGCTCCCCGGGGAGCTGTTTTTT
-	TRBV30	TRBD2	TRBJ2-7	CAWSVLIAGPIEQYF	TGTGCCTGGAGTGTACTTATAGCGGGCCCCATCGAGCAGTACTTC
-	TRBV15	-	TRBJ1-2	CATSRPLGGGGYTF	TGTGCCACCAGCAGACCTTTGGGCGGGGGCGGCTACACCTTC
-	TRBV2	-	TRBJ2-5	CASSPTSGLPPATQYF	TGTGCCAGCAGTCCTACGTCGGGACTCCCGCCTGCGACCCAGTACTTC
few	TRBV29-1	TRBD1	TRBJ1-2	CSVIRGTVPSYGYTF	TGCAGCGTCATACGCGGGACAGTTCCCTCCTATGGCTACACCTTC
-	TRBV9	TRBD2	TRBJ2-3	CASSDLGTSGISQDTQYF	TGTGCCAGCAGCGACCTTGGGACTAGCGGGATCTCTCAGGATACGCAGTATTTT